One T cell receptor beta chain is described in this entry. The antigen is not known. This sample is part of a study of cytomegalovirus exposure and HLA in healthy donors. The PCR employed 60 Vbeta primers together with 13 Jbeta primers. This table comes from immunoSEQ multiplex PCR, and its TCRdb copy is limited to in-frame clones, with some not included. Of 110,000 to 150,000 clones detected, around 9.7% appear once; the ten largest clones hold 1.8%. The CDR3 runs to 13 residues. Trimming removed 5 bases at V and 1 base at J, with 9 bases between. Looked up from germline, CDR1 is SGHNT and CDR2 is YYREEE (reference sequence). The study, taken as a whole, reports: Segments of the TCR beta V type were, in most cases, productive about 87% or about 30% of the time in an earlier analysis. In a later analysis, across HLA loci, associated TCR counts were highest for DRB1, lowest for HLA-C.

Sequenced input: PBMCs. This TCR was recovered from a man aged 45-65 years in good health and CMV-seronegative. The gene calls are TRBV5-4 and TRBJ1-1; TRBD1 might be the D (6 bases). The DNA for the CDR3 is TGTGCCAGCAGAGTGGACAGGAACACTGAAGCTTTCTTT. Translated: CASRVDRNTEAFF.